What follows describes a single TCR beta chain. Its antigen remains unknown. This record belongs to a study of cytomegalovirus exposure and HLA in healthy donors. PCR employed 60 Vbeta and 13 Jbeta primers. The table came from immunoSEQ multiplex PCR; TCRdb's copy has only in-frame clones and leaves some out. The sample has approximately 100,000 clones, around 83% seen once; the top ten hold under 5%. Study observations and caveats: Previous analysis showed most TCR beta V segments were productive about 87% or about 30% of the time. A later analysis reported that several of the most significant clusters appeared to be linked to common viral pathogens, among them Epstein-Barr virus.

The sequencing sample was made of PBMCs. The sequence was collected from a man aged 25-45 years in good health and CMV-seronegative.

Here the CDR3 reads CASSLGGSTDTQYF. The DNA of the CDR3 is TGCGCCAGCAGCTTGGGAGGGTCGACAGATACGCAGTATTTT. The chain combines TRBV5-1 with TRBJ2-3, with D possibly being TRBD2 (5 bases). CDR3 length: 14 amino acids. The V and J ends lost 0 bases and 3 bases respectively, with 8 bases between them. The germline gives CDR1 SGHRS, CDR2 YFSETQ. Using reference TRBV5-1 and TRBJ2-3 for the parts outside the CDR3, the full variable domain is KAGVTQTPRYLIKTRGQQVTLSCSPISGHRSVSWYQQTPGQGLQFLFEYFSETQRNKGNFPGRFSGRQFSNSRSEMNVSTLELGDSALYLCASSLGGSTDTQYFGPGTRLTVL.